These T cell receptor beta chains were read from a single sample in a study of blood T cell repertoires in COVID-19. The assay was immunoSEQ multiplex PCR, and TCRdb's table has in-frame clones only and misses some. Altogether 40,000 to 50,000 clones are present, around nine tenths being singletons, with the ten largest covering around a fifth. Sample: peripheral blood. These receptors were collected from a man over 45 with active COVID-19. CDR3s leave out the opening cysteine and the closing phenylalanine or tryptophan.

cdr3_aa: ASSPGQGNTEAF; v_call: TRBV7-9; cdr3_length: 12
cdr3_aa: ASSIDRGLTYNEQF; v_call: TRBV19; cdr3_length: 14
cdr3_aa: ASSQDGWESSYNSPLH; v_call: TRBV4-1; cdr3_length: 16
cdr3_aa: ASSQGVKREGKSYNEQF; v_call: TRBV4-3; cdr3_length: 17
cdr3_aa: ASSKDNSYEQY; v_call: TRBV6-5; cdr3_length: 11
cdr3_aa: ASHRGGGADTQY; v_call: TRBV5-5; cdr3_length: 12
cdr3_aa: ATSRDRRGELF; v_call: TRBV15; cdr3_length: 11
cdr3_aa: AWSREGSSLHATQY; v_call: TRBV30; cdr3_length: 14
cdr3_aa: ASSLGQNYGYT; v_call: TRBV28; cdr3_length: 11
cdr3_aa: ASSLTASRIINTEAF; v_call: TRBV5-4; cdr3_length: 15
cdr3_aa: ASSLVGDTGGTF; v_call: TRBV5-6; cdr3_length: 12
cdr3_aa: ASGRDTMNTEAF; v_call: TRBV6-5; cdr3_length: 12
cdr3_aa: ASFPDIANTGELF; v_call: TRBV19; cdr3_length: 13
cdr3_aa: ASSLLAGGTGELF; v_call: TRBV18; cdr3_length: 13
cdr3_aa: ASRRTSGRMYEQY; v_call: TRBV28; cdr3_length: 13
cdr3_aa: ASSFGTSLGEQY; v_call: TRBV6-5; cdr3_length: 12
cdr3_aa: ASSLEQVNMNTEAF; v_call: TRBV5-4; cdr3_length: 14
cdr3_aa: ASSISDRGRDYGYT; v_call: TRBV28; cdr3_length: 14
cdr3_aa: ASSQGQGRTEAF; v_call: TRBV11-2; cdr3_length: 12
cdr3_aa: ASSLGTGNEQF; v_call: TRBV9; cdr3_length: 11
cdr3_aa: ASSYLTGSLNTEAF; v_call: TRBV6-2/TRBV6-3; cdr3_length: 14
cdr3_aa: ASRRYRDEQY; v_call: TRBV11-2; cdr3_length: 10
cdr3_aa: ASSEALRWTGGKVNTEAF; v_call: TRBV2; cdr3_length: 18
cdr3_aa: ASSATGTRRETQY; v_call: TRBV6-5; cdr3_length: 13
cdr3_aa: ASSPETGLDTQY; v_call: TRBV6-5; cdr3_length: 12
cdr3_aa: ASSETGGSYSNQPQH; v_call: TRBV6-1; cdr3_length: 15
cdr3_aa: ASSLAPQGVPYEQY; v_call: TRBV7-8; cdr3_length: 14
cdr3_aa: SVQRDKGTQY; v_call: TRBV29-1; cdr3_length: 10
cdr3_aa: ASSSQDRSLTGELF; v_call: TRBV5-4; cdr3_length: 14